The T cell receptor beta chain under discussion was sequenced for a study of cytomegalovirus exposure and HLA in healthy donors. The V end was cut by 6 bases, the J end by 5 bases, with 17 bases between. The CDR3 contains 15 residues. The germline V gene has CDR1 MNHEY and CDR2 SVGAGI. The primer mix had 60 Vbeta and 13 Jbeta primers. Profiling relied on immunoSEQ multiplex PCR, and the TCRdb table lists in-frame clones only, not all of them. The table lists about 210,000 clones, 80% to 90% of them singletons. The sequenced sample consisted of PBMCs. This receptor was obtained from a man aged 25 to 40 in good health and CMV-seronegative. This chain links TRBV6-5 with TRBJ1-5; D possibly corresponds to TRBD1 (6 bases). The CDR3 sequence is CASRPDRTSHQPQHF. CDR3 sequence (DNA): TGTGCCAGCAGACCCGACAGGACCTCTCATCAGCCCCAGCATTTT.